This T cell receptor (beta chain) was identified during a study of siplizumab effects on memory and regulatory T cells. General study findings and limits: Apparently more diverse than memory cells, naive T cells also seemed major alloresponse contributors. The majority of clones, roughly 80-96% of proliferating CD4+ or CD8+ clones, lacked an assignable naive or memory phenotype. Proliferating siplizumab-cultured Tregs lacked confirmed suppressive function. Siplizumab significantly lowered the alloreactive sequences that could be traced to unstimulated CD4+ memory cells.

CDR3 size: 17 residues. Germline loops: CDR1 MNHEY, CDR2 SMNVEV (reference sequence). The J segment lost 9 bases and the V segment lost 2 bases, leaving 14 bases of the junction unmatched. Clones were read by immunoSEQ multiplex PCR, and TCRdb kept only the in-frame ones, dropping some. Among approximately 100,000 clones listed, about 90% were seen once. As regards this clone: Its antigen is currently unknown.

This clonotype was obtained from a human donor in good health. Some clones in this sample may be carry-over from other donors' samples. The sample was CD4+ T cells sorted from blood. The V gene is TRBV27, the J gene TRBJ2-1; 9 bases align to TRBD2. CDR3 amino acids: CASSLEVGAGGRSEQFF. The CDR3 DNA follows: TGTGCCAGCAGTTTAGAAGTAGGAGCGGGAGGCCGTAGTGAGCAGTTCTTC.